These 10 T cell receptor beta chains came from one sample sequenced in a study of identical twins. MiXCR was run by TCRdb on the 5' RACE reads, yielding one entry per CDR3 protein. Among around 490,000 distinct CDR3 sequences listed, 13% to 15% were seen once. The data also belong to a second study, concerning yellow fever vaccine responses in identical twins.

The sequencing input was CD4+ T cells sorted from blood. The receptors come from a woman younger than 30 in good health.

This clonotype was seen ten or more times. The chain is built from TRBV12-3 or TRBV12-4 and TRBJ1-4, with no clear D. V lost 2 bases and J lost 8, with 3 bases in between. The CDR3 is made up of 11 amino acids. The CDR3 protein is CASSLKEKLFF. CDR3 bases: TGTGCCAGCAGTTTAAAGGAAAAACTGTTTTTT.

This clonotype was counted between two and nine times. This rearrangement joins TRBV27 to TRBJ2-7; D ambiguous. The V gene lost 5 bases and the J gene lost 4 bases, with 15 bases spanning the gap. The CDR3 extends over 14 amino acids. Germline CDR1 and CDR2: MNHEY and SMNVEV (reference sequence). As DNA, the CDR3 is TGTGCCAGCAGTCGTCGAGTGAGTTTTTACGAGCAGTACTTC. Amino acids: CASSRRVSFYEQYF.

This rearrangement joins TRBV20-1 to TRBJ2-7; the match to TRBD2 covers 8 bases. From germline, CDR1 is DFQATT and CDR2 SNEGSKA (reference sequence). V was pared by 4 bases and J by 2 bases, with 7 bases of the junction left unmatched. The CDR3 loop spans 14 amino acids. CDR3 region: CSATKPGLAYEQYF. CDR3 sequence (DNA): TGCAGTGCTACGAAACCGGGACTAGCCTACGAGCAGTACTTC.

This clonotype was detected only a few times. The V gene is TRBV5-1, the J gene TRBJ1-1; D is ambiguous. CDR1 and CDR2 (germline): SGHRS, YFSETQ. The CDR3 sequence is 14 residues long. V shed 0 bases and J shed 2 bases, with 8 bases lying between them. The CDR3 DNA reads as TGCGCCAGCAGCTTGGAGGCTTTCAACACTGAAGCTTTCTTT. The encoded protein is CASSLEAFNTEAFF.

The CDR3 reads CATSDPFRSSYNEQFF. In nucleotides, the CDR3 is TGTGCCACCAGTGATCCCTTCAGGAGCTCCTACAATGAGCAGTTCTTC. This sequence joins TRBV24-1 and TRBJ2-1; no reliable D call. Germline CDR1 KGHDR, CDR2 SFDVKD. V was shortened by 3 bases and J by 0 bases, with 11 bases between the two germline ends. CDR3 length equals 16 residues.

This sequence joins TRBV25-1 and TRBJ2-3, with a tentative D call TRBD1 (6 bases). Trimming shortened V by 2 bases and J by 5 bases, and 14 bases separated the two germline ends. The CDR3 runs to 15 residues. Per germline, CDR1 MGHDK and CDR2 SYGVNS. CDR3 coding DNA: TGTGCCAGCAGTGAAGCGCCAGGGGCCGGAGATACGCAGTATTTT. It yields the protein CASSEAPGAGDTQYF.

In its sample, this clonotype was seen a few times. This chain uses TRBV6-1 with TRBJ2-2, with 8 bases fitting TRBD2. J gave up 11 bases and V 7 bases, and 18 bases lay outside the gene matches. Looked up from germline, CDR1 is MNHNS and CDR2 is SASEGT. This CDR3 is 16 amino acids long. Here the CDR3 reads CASTYLLAGPLGELFF. CDR3 nucleotide sequence: TGTGCCAGCACCTATCTCTTAGCGGGACCTTTAGGAGAGCTGTTTTTT.

This clonotype came up many times. CDR3 coding DNA: TGCAGCGTTGAACAGGGGTCCACTGAAGCTTTCTTT. It codes for CSVEQGSTEAFF. The V and J genes are TRBV29-1 and TRBJ1-1; tentatively, D is TRBD1 (6 bases). This CDR3 has 12 residues. Trimming removed 2 bases from V and 4 bases from J, with 8 bases in between. Germline CDR1 SQVTM, CDR2 ANQGSEA.

The chain carries TRBV24-1 and TRBJ1-1; 8 bases agree with TRBD1. The germline gives CDR1 KGHDR, CDR2 SFDVKD. This CDR3 comprises 14 residues. V trimming: 7 bases; J trimming: 3 bases; junction bases outside the gene matches: 6. The CDR3 loop reads CATRRTGSDTEAFF. The CDR3, as DNA: TGTGCCACCAGGAGGACAGGGTCCGACACTGAAGCTTTCTTT.

This clonotype has a handful of counts. This rearrangement joins TRBV18 to TRBJ2-2; tentatively, D is TRBD1 or TRBD2 (5 bases each). The CDR3 loop spans 14 amino acids. Germline CDR1 reads KGHSH; CDR2 reads LQKENI. The V and J ends lost 1 base and 2 bases respectively, with 5 bases between them. The CDR3 region is CASSPRDNTGELFF. For the CDR3, the DNA is TGTGCCAGCTCACCACGGGACAACACCGGGGAGCTGTTTTTT.